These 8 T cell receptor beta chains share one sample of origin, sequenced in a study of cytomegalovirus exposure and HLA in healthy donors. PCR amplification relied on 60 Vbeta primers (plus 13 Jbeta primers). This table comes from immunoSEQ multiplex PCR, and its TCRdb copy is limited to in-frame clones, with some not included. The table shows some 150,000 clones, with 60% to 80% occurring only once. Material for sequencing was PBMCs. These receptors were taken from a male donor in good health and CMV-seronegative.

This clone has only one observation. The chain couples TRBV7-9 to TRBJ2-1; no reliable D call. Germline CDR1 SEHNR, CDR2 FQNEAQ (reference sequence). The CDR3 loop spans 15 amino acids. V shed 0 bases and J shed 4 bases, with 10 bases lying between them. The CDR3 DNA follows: TGTGCCAGCAGCTTAGCGCTAATTGGTTACAATGAGCAGTTCTTC. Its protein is CASSLALIGYNEQFF. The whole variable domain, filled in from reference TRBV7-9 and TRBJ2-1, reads DTGVSQNPRHKITKRGQNVTFRCDPISEHNRLYWYRQTLGQGPEFLTYFQNEAQLEKSRLLSDRFSAERPKGSFSTLEIQRTEQGDSAMYLCASSLALIGYNEQFFGPGTRLTVL.

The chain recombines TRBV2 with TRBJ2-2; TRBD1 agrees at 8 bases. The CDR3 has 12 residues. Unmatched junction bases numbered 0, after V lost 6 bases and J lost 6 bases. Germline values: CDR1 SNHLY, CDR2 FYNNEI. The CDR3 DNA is TGTGCCAGCAGGACAGGGGCCGGGGAGCTGTTTTTT. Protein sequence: CASRTGAGELFF.

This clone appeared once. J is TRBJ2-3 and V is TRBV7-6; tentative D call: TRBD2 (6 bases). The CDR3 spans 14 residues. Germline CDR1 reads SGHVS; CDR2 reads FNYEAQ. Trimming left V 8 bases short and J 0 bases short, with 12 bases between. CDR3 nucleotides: TGTGCCAGCCAAGTTGGGGGGAGCACAGATACGCAGTATTTT. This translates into CASQVGGSTDTQYF.

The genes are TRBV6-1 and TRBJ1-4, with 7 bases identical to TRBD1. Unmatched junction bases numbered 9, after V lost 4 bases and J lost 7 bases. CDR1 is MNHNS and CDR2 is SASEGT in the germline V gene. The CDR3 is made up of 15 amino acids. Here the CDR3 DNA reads TGTGCCAGCAGTGCCCAACAGGGGTTCGGTGAAAAACTGTTTTTT. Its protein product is CASSAQQGFGEKLFF.

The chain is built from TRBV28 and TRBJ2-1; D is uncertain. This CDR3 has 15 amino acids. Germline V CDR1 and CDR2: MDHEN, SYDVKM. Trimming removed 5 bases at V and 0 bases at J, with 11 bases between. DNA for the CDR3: TGTGCCAGCAGTGAGACTGTTAGCTCCTACAATGAGCAGTTCTTC. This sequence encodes CASSETVSSYNEQFF.

The CDR3 is CARRFSYNEQFF. The CDR3 DNA is TGTGCCAGGCGGTTCTCCTACAATGAGCAGTTCTTC. The rearrangement uses TRBV5-5 and TRBJ2-1; D is ambiguous. CDR3 length: 12 amino acids. From germline, CDR1 is SGHKS and CDR2 YYEKEE (reference sequence). V lost 8 bases to trimming and J lost 0 bases, with 6 bases between them.

The CDR3 is CASSQQDTGELFF. CDR3 nucleotide sequence: TGTGCCAGCAGCCAACAGGACACCGGGGAGCTGTTTTTT. The chain uses TRBV6-5 and TRBJ2-2, with a tentative D call TRBD1 (5 bases). Germline CDR1 MNHEY, CDR2 SVGAGI. This CDR3 contains 13 residues. With 6 bases removed from V and 3 bases from J, the gap between germline ends came to 8 bases.

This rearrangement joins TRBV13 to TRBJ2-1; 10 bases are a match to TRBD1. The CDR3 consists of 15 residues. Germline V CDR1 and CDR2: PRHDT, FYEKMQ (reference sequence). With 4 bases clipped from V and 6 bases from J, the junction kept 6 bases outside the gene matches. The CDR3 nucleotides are TGTGCCAGCAGCTCCAGCGGGACAGGGGCCAATGAGCAGTTCTTC. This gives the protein CASSSSGTGANEQFF. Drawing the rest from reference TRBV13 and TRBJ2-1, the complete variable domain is AAGVIQSPRHLIKEKRETATLKCYPIPRHDTVYWYQQGPGQDPQFLISFYEKMQSDKGSIPDRFSAQQFSDYHSELNMSSLELGDSALYFCASSSSGTGANEQFFGPGTRLTVL.